Listed below are T cell receptor beta chains from one sample, sequenced in a study of blood T cell repertoires in COVID-19. Here immunoSEQ multiplex PCR was the method, and the copy in TCRdb shows in-frame clones only, minus some. The profile shows around 310,000 clones, around 92% of them singletons. The sequenced material came from PBMCs or T cells enriched from blood (not recorded which). These receptors were taken from a woman in her thirties who had recovered from COVID-19. The CDR3 runs from the conserved cysteine through the conserved F or W. D genes are given only for firm matches. Clone size is not always given. Where it is, it says once, few, many or a class for expanded clones.

v_call: TRBV6-4
clone_size: NA
j_call: TRBJ1-6
d_call: NA
cdr3_aa: CASVTGHNSPLHF
cdr3_nt: TGTGCCAGCGTCACAGGACATAATTCACCCCTCCACTTT

v_call: TRBV20-1
clone_size: few
j_call: TRBJ2-3
d_call: TRBD2
cdr3_aa: CSASAGLLYIIEYF
cdr3_nt: TGCAGTGCTAGTGCGGGACTATTGTATATAATAGAGTATTTT

v_call: TRBV5-1
clone_size: NA
j_call: TRBJ1-3
d_call: NA
cdr3_aa: CASSSQGTGNTIYF
cdr3_nt: TGCGCCAGCAGCTCACAGGGAACTGGAAACACCATATATTTT

v_call: TRBV5-4
clone_size: NA
j_call: TRBJ2-2
d_call: TRBD1
cdr3_aa: CASSSGAGGAVGELFF
cdr3_nt: TGTGCCAGCAGCTCTGGCGCAGGGGGCGCAGTCGGGGAGCTGTTTTTT

v_call: TRBV4-1
clone_size: NA
j_call: TRBJ2-7
d_call: NA
cdr3_aa: CASSQEGASYEQYF
cdr3_nt: TGCGCCAGCAGCCAAGAGGGGGCTAGCTACGAGCAGTACTTC

v_call: TRBV18
clone_size: once
j_call: TRBJ2-7
d_call: NA
cdr3_aa: CASSPQSGWSSYEQYF
cdr3_nt: TGTGCCAGCTCACCACAGAGCGGGTGGAGCTCCTACGAGCAGTACTTC

v_call: TRBV10-1
clone_size: once
j_call: TRBJ2-1
d_call: NA
cdr3_aa: CASSEVASIYNEQFF
cdr3_nt: TGCGCCAGCAGTGAGGTGGCTTCGATTTACAATGAGCAGTTCTTC

v_call: TRBV6-5
clone_size: NA
j_call: TRBJ1-5
d_call: NA
cdr3_aa: CASSYSGQPLNQPQHF
cdr3_nt: TGTGCCAGCAGTTACTCCGGACAGCCACTAAATCAGCCCCAGCATTTT

v_call: TRBV7-2
clone_size: NA
j_call: TRBJ1-3
d_call: NA
cdr3_aa: CASSWGHHSGNTIYF
cdr3_nt: TGTGCCAGCAGCTGGGGACACCACTCTGGAAACACCATATATTTT

v_call: TRBV19
clone_size: once
j_call: TRBJ2-7
d_call: NA
cdr3_aa: CASSMRGNEQYF
cdr3_nt: TGTGCCAGTAGTATGCGGGGCAACGAGCAGTACTTC

v_call: TRBV7-9
clone_size: once
j_call: TRBJ2-1
d_call: TRBD2
cdr3_aa: CASRLAGGDEQFF
cdr3_nt: TGTGCCAGCAGACTAGCGGGAGGTGATGAGCAGTTCTTC

v_call: TRBV5-1
clone_size: NA
j_call: TRBJ1-2
d_call: TRBD1
cdr3_aa: CASTDSQQGGYTF
cdr3_nt: TGCGCCAGTACGGACAGCCAACAGGGGGGCTACACCTTC

v_call: TRBV5-1
clone_size: NA
j_call: TRBJ2-3
d_call: NA
cdr3_aa: CASSLEAPPLGTDTQYF
cdr3_nt: TGCGCCAGCAGCTTGGAAGCGCCACCACTCGGCACAGATACGCAGTATTTT

v_call: TRBV19
clone_size: NA
j_call: TRBJ2-7
d_call: NA
cdr3_aa: CASSDGRGTYEQYF
cdr3_nt: TGTGCCAGTAGTGACGGACGGGGTACCTACGAGCAGTACTTC

v_call: TRBV7-7
clone_size: NA
j_call: TRBJ2-1
d_call: NA
cdr3_aa: CASSRGPDFNEQFF
cdr3_nt: TGTGCTAGCAGCAGGGGTCCGGATTTCAATGAGCAGTTCTTC